This T cell receptor (beta chain) was sequenced for a study of CD8 T cells in ankylosing spondylitis. Study-wide results and caveats: Ankylosing spondylitis blood appeared to carry a characteristic TCR beta motif of several highly homologous variants. A CD8+ phenotype characterized the disease-linked clones, which were relatively rare in peripheral blood.

Trimming removed 0 bases from V and 8 bases from J, with 19 bases in between. The CDR3 sequence is 15 residues long. Germline CDR1 is SQVTM and CDR2 is ANQGSEA. For this clonotype: Antigen specificity is unknown.

5'-RACE, quantitative and with molecular barcodes, yielded the TCR beta libraries. TCRdb itself ran the 5' RACE reads through MiXCR, one entry per CDR3 protein. The sample yields about 340,000 distinct CDR3 sequences, roughly 22% seen once. The specimen sequenced was blood, either unsorted or a sorted T cell fraction (not recorded which). The TCR originated in a male donor with ankylosing spondylitis or in good health (not recorded which). V gene TRBV29-1 combines with J gene TRBJ1-2; maybe TRBD1 (5 bases). The CDR3 DNA sequence: TGCAGCGTTGAAGAGGTGGCAGGGACGGATCACGGCTACACCTTC. Amino acid sequence: CSVEEVAGTDHGYTF.